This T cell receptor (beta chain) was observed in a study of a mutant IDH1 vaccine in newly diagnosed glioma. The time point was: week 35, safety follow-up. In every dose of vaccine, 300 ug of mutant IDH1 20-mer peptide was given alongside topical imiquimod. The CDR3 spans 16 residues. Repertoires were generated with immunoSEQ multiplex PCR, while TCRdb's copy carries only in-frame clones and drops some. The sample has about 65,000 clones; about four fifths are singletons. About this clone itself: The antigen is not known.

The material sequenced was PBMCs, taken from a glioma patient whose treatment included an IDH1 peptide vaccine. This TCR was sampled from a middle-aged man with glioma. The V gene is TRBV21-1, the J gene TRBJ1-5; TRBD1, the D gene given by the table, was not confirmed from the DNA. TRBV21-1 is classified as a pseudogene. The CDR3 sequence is CASSKRGQGRGQPQHF. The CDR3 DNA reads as TGTGCCAGCAGCAAAAGGGGACAGGGGAGAGGACAGCCCCAGCATTTT.